The rows below give T cell receptor beta chains drawn from one sample of a study of blood T cell repertoires in COVID-19. Sequencing was performed with immunoSEQ multiplex PCR; in TCRdb, only in-frame clones are kept and a portion is missing. Found here are 100,000 to 120,000 clones, roughly 90% of them singletons; the top ten hold 8% to 8.5%. Sequencing input: peripheral blood. These receptors all stem from a woman aged 70-85 years who had recovered from COVID-19. CDR3s include the opening cysteine and the closing phenylalanine or tryptophan. The order of the fields is clone size, J gene, V gene, D gene, CDR3 DNA, CDR3 protein. A D gene is named only where the DNA matches it firmly. Some rows mark clone size as missing; the rest say once, few, many or name a class of expanded clone.

clone_size: .; j_call: TRBJ1-6; v_call: TRBV9; d_call: .; cdr3_nt: TGTGCCAGCAGCTTGACGGGGTATTCACCCCTCCACTTT; cdr3_aa: CASSLTGYSPLHF
clone_size: .; j_call: TRBJ1-2; v_call: TRBV19; d_call: .; cdr3_nt: TGTGCCAGTAGTATAGGAAAGGGAGAAGGCTATGGCTACACCTTC; cdr3_aa: CASSIGKGEGYGYTF
clone_size: once; j_call: TRBJ2-2; v_call: TRBV3-1/TRBV3-2; d_call: TRBD2; cdr3_nt: TGTGCCAGCAGCCTTCTCCCGGGACTAGCTGCCACCGGGGAGCTGTTTTTT; cdr3_aa: CASSLLPGLAATGELFF
clone_size: once; j_call: TRBJ1-2; v_call: TRBV28; d_call: TRBD1; cdr3_nt: TGTGCCAGCAGTCCCCCCTGGGCAGGGGGCGAGAACTATGGCTACACCTTC; cdr3_aa: CASSPPWAGGENYGYTF
clone_size: .; j_call: TRBJ1-1; v_call: TRBV10-3; d_call: .; cdr3_nt: TGTGCCATCAGCGCTGCGGACGGGAGACAAACGAACACTGAAGCTTTCTTT; cdr3_aa: CAISAADGRQTNTEAFF
clone_size: .; j_call: TRBJ2-1; v_call: TRBV6-4; d_call: TRBD2; cdr3_nt: TGTGCCAGCAGTGACATGGCTAGCGGCAATGAGCAGTTCTTC; cdr3_aa: CASSDMASGNEQFF
clone_size: .; j_call: TRBJ2-7; v_call: TRBV12-3/TRBV12-4; d_call: .; cdr3_nt: TGTGCCAGCAGGAGGAGCTCCTACGAGCAGTACTTC; cdr3_aa: CASRRSSYEQYF
clone_size: .; j_call: TRBJ1-2; v_call: TRBV27; d_call: .; cdr3_nt: TGTGCCAGCAGTTTACTCCAGGCCGGAGGTGGCTACACCTTC; cdr3_aa: CASSLLQAGGGYTF
clone_size: .; j_call: TRBJ1-4; v_call: TRBV4-3; d_call: .; cdr3_nt: TGCGCCAGCAGCCAAGAACTAATAGGGAGGAATGAAAAACTGTTTTTT; cdr3_aa: CASSQELIGRNEKLFF
clone_size: .; j_call: TRBJ2-7; v_call: TRBV24-1; d_call: TRBD2; cdr3_nt: TGTGCCACCACCTCAGGGCCCCCAATCCTAGCGGGAGGGATCCACGAGCAGTACTTC; cdr3_aa: CATTSGPPILAGGIHEQYF
clone_size: .; j_call: TRBJ2-7; v_call: TRBV28; d_call: .; cdr3_nt: TGTGCCAGCAGTTTAGGGGGCGGGTGGGGGTCCTACGAGCAGTACTTC; cdr3_aa: CASSLGGGWGSYEQYF
clone_size: .; j_call: TRBJ2-3; v_call: TRBV7-2; d_call: TRBD2; cdr3_nt: TGTGCCAGCAGGTCGGGGGGGTCCTCGGGTTATACGCAGTATTTT; cdr3_aa: CASRSGGSSGYTQYF
clone_size: .; j_call: TRBJ1-5; v_call: TRBV19; d_call: TRBD1; cdr3_nt: TGTGCCAGTAGCCACTATCAGGGGGTTGGTCAGCCCCAGCATTTT; cdr3_aa: CASSHYQGVGQPQHF
clone_size: .; j_call: TRBJ1-1; v_call: TRBV28; d_call: TRBD1; cdr3_nt: TGTGCCAGCAGTTTGACAGGGGGCACTGAAGCTTTCTTT; cdr3_aa: CASSLTGGTEAFF
clone_size: .; j_call: TRBJ2-3; v_call: TRBV4-1; d_call: .; cdr3_nt: TGCGCCAGCAGCGTCAGAGGTGGCGGGGCTCGCACAGATACGCAGTATTTT; cdr3_aa: CASSVRGGGARTDTQYF
clone_size: .; j_call: TRBJ2-1; v_call: TRBV7-2; d_call: TRBD2; cdr3_nt: TGTGCCAGCAGCTTAGAACTAAGAACTAGCGGTCCCAATGAGCAGTTCTTC; cdr3_aa: CASSLELRTSGPNEQFF
clone_size: .; j_call: TRBJ2-3; v_call: TRBV7-9; d_call: .; cdr3_nt: TGTGCCGGACTCAGCACAGATACGCAGTATTTT; cdr3_aa: CAGLSTDTQYF
clone_size: .; j_call: TRBJ1-1; v_call: TRBV18; d_call: .; cdr3_nt: TGTGCCAGCTCACCAGGGCCACCGGCTGAAGCTTTCTTT; cdr3_aa: CASSPGPPAEAFF
clone_size: few; j_call: TRBJ1-2; v_call: TRBV7-3; d_call: .; cdr3_nt: TGTGCCAGCAGCTACCGGGGGGCGGATGGCTACACCTTC; cdr3_aa: CASSYRGADGYTF
clone_size: .; j_call: TRBJ1-2; v_call: TRBV19; d_call: .; cdr3_nt: TGTGCCAGTGAGTCCAGGATTAACTATGGCTACACCTTC; cdr3_aa: CASESRINYGYTF
clone_size: .; j_call: TRBJ1-1; v_call: TRBV6-5; d_call: .; cdr3_nt: TGTGCCAGCAGGGCGGCTCTCGAAGCTTTCTTT; cdr3_aa: CASRAALEAFF
clone_size: .; j_call: TRBJ2-3; v_call: TRBV28; d_call: TRBD2; cdr3_nt: TGTGCCAGCAGGGCACCTCGGGGGGGCCGGTGGACAGATACGCAGTATTTT; cdr3_aa: CASRAPRGGRWTDTQYF
clone_size: .; j_call: TRBJ2-1; v_call: TRBV7-9; d_call: .; cdr3_nt: TGTGCCAGCAGCTTAGGTCGGCACAGGGAGCAGTTCTTC; cdr3_aa: CASSLGRHREQFF
clone_size: .; j_call: TRBJ2-7; v_call: TRBV6-1; d_call: .; cdr3_nt: TGTGCCAGCAGTGAATTTGGAGGGGGCGACGAGCAGTACTTC; cdr3_aa: CASSEFGGGDEQYF
clone_size: few; j_call: TRBJ1-2; v_call: TRBV5-6; d_call: .; cdr3_nt: TGTGCCAGCAGCCGCGGGAGTTATAACTATGGCTACACCTTC; cdr3_aa: CASSRGSYNYGYTF
clone_size: .; j_call: TRBJ2-5; v_call: TRBV6-5; d_call: .; cdr3_nt: TGTGCCAGCAGCCCGAACAGGGATTTAGGAGAGACCCAGTACTTC; cdr3_aa: CASSPNRDLGETQYF
clone_size: .; j_call: TRBJ1-2; v_call: TRBV7-2; d_call: .; cdr3_nt: TGTGCCAGCAGCTTTTATGGACAGTATGGCTACACCTTC; cdr3_aa: CASSFYGQYGYTF
clone_size: few; j_call: TRBJ2-7; v_call: TRBV3-1/TRBV3-2; d_call: .; cdr3_nt: TGTGCCAGCAGCCCCAGGGCCTACTCCTACGAGCAGTACTTC; cdr3_aa: CASSPRAYSYEQYF
clone_size: .; j_call: TRBJ2-3; v_call: TRBV30; d_call: .; cdr3_nt: TGTGCCTGGAGTTCCGGCCAGGGGCCCACAGATACGCAGTATTTT; cdr3_aa: CAWSSGQGPTDTQYF
clone_size: .; j_call: TRBJ1-3; v_call: TRBV7-8; d_call: TRBD1; cdr3_nt: TGTGCCAGCAGCTTAGTAGGGACAGGGTCATATGGAAACACCATATATTTT; cdr3_aa: CASSLVGTGSYGNTIYF
clone_size: .; j_call: TRBJ2-1; v_call: TRBV27; d_call: TRBD2; cdr3_nt: TGTGCCAGCAGTGGGACTAGCGGGGGTTACAATGAGCAGTTCTTC; cdr3_aa: CASSGTSGGYNEQFF
clone_size: .; j_call: TRBJ1-4; v_call: TRBV10-3; d_call: .; cdr3_nt: TGTGCCATCTCGGAGGGACGAGCAGAACTGTTTTTT; cdr3_aa: CAISEGRAELFF
clone_size: .; j_call: TRBJ2-7; v_call: TRBV5-1; d_call: TRBD1; cdr3_nt: TGCGCCAGCGCCACAGGGGACGAGCAGTACTTC; cdr3_aa: CASATGDEQYF
clone_size: .; j_call: TRBJ2-4; v_call: TRBV19; d_call: TRBD1; cdr3_nt: TGTGCCAGTAGTCCGTCGACAGGGGCTTCGAAAAACATTCAGTACTTC; cdr3_aa: CASSPSTGASKNIQYF
clone_size: few; j_call: TRBJ2-7; v_call: TRBV30; d_call: TRBD1; cdr3_nt: TGTGCCTTTGGGACAGGGATCGACGAGCAGTACTTC; cdr3_aa: CAFGTGIDEQYF
clone_size: large; j_call: TRBJ2-1; v_call: TRBV4-2; d_call: TRBD2; cdr3_nt: TGTGCCAGCAGCCAAGATCCCAGCGGGGGGAACAATGAGCAGTTCTTC; cdr3_aa: CASSQDPSGGNNEQFF
clone_size: .; j_call: TRBJ2-3; v_call: TRBV5-4; d_call: TRBD2; cdr3_nt: TGTGCCGTCCCCAGCGGGAGGGCCAGAGATACGCAGTATTTT; cdr3_aa: CAVPSGRARDTQYF
clone_size: .; j_call: TRBJ1-1; v_call: TRBV5-4; d_call: .; cdr3_nt: TGTGCCAGCAGCTTGGCGACAGTTTACACTGAAGCTTTCTTT; cdr3_aa: CASSLATVYTEAFF
clone_size: .; j_call: TRBJ1-1; v_call: TRBV27; d_call: .; cdr3_nt: TGTGCCAGCAGTTTGGGGGGGTTTTGGGGAGTCACTGAAGCTTTCTTT; cdr3_aa: CASSLGGFWGVTEAFF
clone_size: .; j_call: TRBJ1-1; v_call: TRBV29-1; d_call: .; cdr3_nt: TGCAGCGTTGACGACAGGTACGGTGAAGCTTTCTTT; cdr3_aa: CSVDDRYGEAFF
clone_size: .; j_call: TRBJ2-7; v_call: TRBV5-1; d_call: .; cdr3_nt: TGCGCCAGCACCGCGAGGCCTCCCTACGAGCAGTACTTC; cdr3_aa: CASTARPPYEQYF
clone_size: once; j_call: TRBJ1-2; v_call: TRBV7-2; d_call: TRBD1; cdr3_nt: TGTGCCAGCAGCTTACGGACAGGGGACTATGGCTACACCTTC; cdr3_aa: CASSLRTGDYGYTF
clone_size: .; j_call: TRBJ2-5; v_call: TRBV7-3; d_call: .; cdr3_nt: TGTGCCAGCAGCTTACTTCCCCAGGGGACCCAGTACTTC; cdr3_aa: CASSLLPQGTQYF
clone_size: .; j_call: TRBJ1-2; v_call: TRBV27; d_call: TRBD1; cdr3_nt: TGTGCCAGCAGGGGGACAGGGTCGCGGGGCTACACCTTC; cdr3_aa: CASRGTGSRGYTF
clone_size: .; j_call: TRBJ1-5; v_call: TRBV18; d_call: .; cdr3_nt: TGTGCCAGCTCACCACCGATAAGTTACTCGGTTCGCAATCAGCCCCAGCATTTT; cdr3_aa: CASSPPISYSVRNQPQHF
clone_size: .; j_call: TRBJ1-6; v_call: TRBV6-2/TRBV6-3; d_call: TRBD1; cdr3_nt: TGTGCCAGCAGTTCCTATGGACGACAGGGAGGTTGGGAATCACCCCTCCACTTT; cdr3_aa: CASSSYGRQGGWESPLHF
clone_size: .; j_call: TRBJ1-1; v_call: TRBV7-9; d_call: .; cdr3_nt: TGTGCCAGCAGCTCGCGGGCCAACACTGAAGCTTTCTTT; cdr3_aa: CASSSRANTEAFF
clone_size: .; j_call: TRBJ2-7; v_call: TRBV2; d_call: .; cdr3_nt: TGTGCCAGCAGTAACGGCGGGGTACCCTACGAGCAGTACTTC; cdr3_aa: CASSNGGVPYEQYF
clone_size: .; j_call: TRBJ2-7; v_call: TRBV6-5; d_call: .; cdr3_nt: TGTGCCAGCAGTCCCGGGAGTCCGGGGAGGGAGCAGTACTTC; cdr3_aa: CASSPGSPGREQYF
clone_size: .; j_call: TRBJ2-7; v_call: TRBV4-3; d_call: TRBD1; cdr3_nt: TGCGCCAGCAGCCAATCGGGACAGGACTCCTACGAGCAGTACTTC; cdr3_aa: CASSQSGQDSYEQYF
clone_size: .; j_call: TRBJ1-4; v_call: TRBV28; d_call: TRBD1; cdr3_nt: TGTGCCAGCAGTTTTCTGACAGGGGTGGCTAATGAAAAACTGTTTTTT; cdr3_aa: CASSFLTGVANEKLFF
clone_size: .; j_call: TRBJ1-2; v_call: TRBV10-3; d_call: .; cdr3_nt: TGTGCCACCCACAGGGAACAAGAGGATGGCTACACCTTC; cdr3_aa: CATHREQEDGYTF
clone_size: .; j_call: TRBJ1-1; v_call: TRBV5-1; d_call: TRBD1; cdr3_nt: TGCGCCTCTAGGGGGCCCTCAACCATTCCGATGAACACTGAAGCTTTCTTT; cdr3_aa: CASRGPSTIPMNTEAFF
clone_size: once; j_call: TRBJ1-6; v_call: TRBV6-6; d_call: .; cdr3_nt: TGTGCCAGCAGTTCGACAGCGACTAATTCACCCCTCCACTTT; cdr3_aa: CASSSTATNSPLHF
clone_size: .; j_call: TRBJ2-1; v_call: TRBV29-1; d_call: TRBD2; cdr3_nt: TGCAGCGTTGACGGGGGGGGATACAATGAGCAGTTCTTC; cdr3_aa: CSVDGGGYNEQFF